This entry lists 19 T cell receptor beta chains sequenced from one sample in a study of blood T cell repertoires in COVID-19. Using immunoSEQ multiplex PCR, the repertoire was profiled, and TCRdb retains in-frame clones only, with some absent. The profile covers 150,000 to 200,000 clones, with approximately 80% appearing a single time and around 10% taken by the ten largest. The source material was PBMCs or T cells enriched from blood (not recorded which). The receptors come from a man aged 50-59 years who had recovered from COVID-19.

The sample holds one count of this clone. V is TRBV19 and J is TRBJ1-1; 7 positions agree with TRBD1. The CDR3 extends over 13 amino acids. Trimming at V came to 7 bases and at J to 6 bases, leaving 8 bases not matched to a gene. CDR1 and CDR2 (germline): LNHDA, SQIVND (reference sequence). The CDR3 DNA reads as TGTGCCAGTAAAGACAGGGTTGGCCCTGAAGCTTTCTTT. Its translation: CASKDRVGPEAFF.

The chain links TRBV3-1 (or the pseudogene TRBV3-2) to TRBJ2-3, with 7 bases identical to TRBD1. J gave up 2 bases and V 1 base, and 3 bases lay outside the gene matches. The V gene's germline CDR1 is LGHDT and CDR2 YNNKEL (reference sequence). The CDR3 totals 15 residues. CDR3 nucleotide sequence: TGTGCCAGCAGCCAAGGGGACAGAGACACAGATACGCAGTATTTT. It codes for CASSQGDRDTDTQYF.

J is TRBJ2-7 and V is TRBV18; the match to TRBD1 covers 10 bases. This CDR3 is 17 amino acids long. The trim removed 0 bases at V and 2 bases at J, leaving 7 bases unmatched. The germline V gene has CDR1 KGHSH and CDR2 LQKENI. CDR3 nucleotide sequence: TGTGCCAGCTCACCACCGAGGGCGGGACAGGGGACCTACGAGCAGTACTTC. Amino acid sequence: CASSPPRAGQGTYEQYF.

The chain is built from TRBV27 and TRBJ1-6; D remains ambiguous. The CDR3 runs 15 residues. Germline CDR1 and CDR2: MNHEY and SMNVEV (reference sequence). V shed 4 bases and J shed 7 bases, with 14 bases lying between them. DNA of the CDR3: TGTGCCAGCAGTTCGGGAGGTGCAAAAAATTCACCCCTCCACTTT. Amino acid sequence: CASSSGGAKNSPLHF.

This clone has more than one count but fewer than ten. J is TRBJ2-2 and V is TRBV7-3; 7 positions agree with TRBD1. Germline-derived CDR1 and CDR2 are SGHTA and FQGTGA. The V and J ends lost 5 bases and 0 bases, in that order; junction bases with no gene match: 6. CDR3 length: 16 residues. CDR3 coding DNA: TGTGCCAGCAGCCCCTTAGGGACAGCGAACACCGGGGAGCTGTTTTTT. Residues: CASSPLGTANTGELFF.

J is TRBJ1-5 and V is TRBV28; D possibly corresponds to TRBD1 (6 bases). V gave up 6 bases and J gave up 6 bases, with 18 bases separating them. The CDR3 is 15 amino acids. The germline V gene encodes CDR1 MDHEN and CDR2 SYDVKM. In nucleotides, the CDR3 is TGTGCCAGCAGCCCCCCCTACAGGGTTGGTCAGCCCCAGCATTTT. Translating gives CASSPPYRVGQPQHF.

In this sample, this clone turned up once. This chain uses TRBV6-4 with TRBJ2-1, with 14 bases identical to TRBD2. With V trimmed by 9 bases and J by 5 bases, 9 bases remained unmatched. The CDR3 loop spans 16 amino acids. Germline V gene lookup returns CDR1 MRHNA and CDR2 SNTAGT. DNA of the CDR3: TGTGCCAGTTCCCCACCGGGACTAGCGGGAGACAATGAGCAGTTCTTC. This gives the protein CASSPPGLAGDNEQFF.

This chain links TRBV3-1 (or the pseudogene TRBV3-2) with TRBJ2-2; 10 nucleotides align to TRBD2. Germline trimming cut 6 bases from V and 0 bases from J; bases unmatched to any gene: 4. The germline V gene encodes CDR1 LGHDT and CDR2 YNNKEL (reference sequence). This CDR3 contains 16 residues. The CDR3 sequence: CASRNLAGANTGELFF. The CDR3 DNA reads TGTGCCAGCAGGAATCTAGCGGGAGCGAACACCGGGGAGCTGTTTTTT.

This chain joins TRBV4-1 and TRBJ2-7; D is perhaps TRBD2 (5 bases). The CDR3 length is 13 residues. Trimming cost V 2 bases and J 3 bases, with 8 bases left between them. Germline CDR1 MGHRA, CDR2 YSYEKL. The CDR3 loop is CASSQPGYYEQYF. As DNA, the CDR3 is TGCGCCAGCAGCCAACCGGGGTACTACGAGCAGTACTTC.

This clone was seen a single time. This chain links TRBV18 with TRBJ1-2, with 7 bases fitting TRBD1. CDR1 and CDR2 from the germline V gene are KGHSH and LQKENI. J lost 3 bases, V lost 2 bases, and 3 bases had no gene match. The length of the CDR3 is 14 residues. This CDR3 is CASSPTTGDYGYTF. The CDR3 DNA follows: TGTGCCAGCTCACCAACCACAGGGGACTATGGCTACACCTTC.

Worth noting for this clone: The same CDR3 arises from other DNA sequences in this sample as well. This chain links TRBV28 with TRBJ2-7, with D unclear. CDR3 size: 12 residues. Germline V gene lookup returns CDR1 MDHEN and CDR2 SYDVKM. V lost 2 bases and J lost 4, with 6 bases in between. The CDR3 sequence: CASSLLSYEQYF. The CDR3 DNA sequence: TGTGCCAGCAGTTTACTCTCGTACGAGCAGTACTTC. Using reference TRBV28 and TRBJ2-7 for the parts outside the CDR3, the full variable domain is DVKVTQSSRYLVKRTGEKVFLECVQDMDHENMFWYRQDPGLGLRLIYFSYDVKMKEKGDIPEGYSVSREKKERFSLILESASTNQTSMYLCASSLLSYEQYFGPGTRLTVT.

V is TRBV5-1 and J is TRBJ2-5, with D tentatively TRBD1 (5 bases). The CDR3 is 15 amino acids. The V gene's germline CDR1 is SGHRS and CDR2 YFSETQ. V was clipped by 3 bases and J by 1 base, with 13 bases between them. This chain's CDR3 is CASSSTGAFQETQYF. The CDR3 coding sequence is TGCGCCAGCAGCTCAACAGGAGCCTTCCAAGAGACCCAGTACTTC.

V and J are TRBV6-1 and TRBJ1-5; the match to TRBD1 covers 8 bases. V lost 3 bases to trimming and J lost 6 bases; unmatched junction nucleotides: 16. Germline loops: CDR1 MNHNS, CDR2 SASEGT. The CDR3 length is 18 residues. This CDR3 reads CASSEGLGTGLFGQPQHF. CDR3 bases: TGTGCCAGCAGTGAGGGTCTTGGGACAGGACTCTTTGGTCAGCCCCAGCATTTT.

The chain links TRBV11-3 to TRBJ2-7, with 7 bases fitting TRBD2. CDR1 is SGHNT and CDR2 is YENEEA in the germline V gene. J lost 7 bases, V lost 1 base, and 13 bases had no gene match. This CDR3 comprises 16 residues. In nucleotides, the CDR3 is TGTGCCAGCAGCTTAGGGGGGGGAGGCCCCTCTGAAGAGCAGTACTTC. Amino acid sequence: CASSLGGGGPSEEQYF.

The chain's CDR3 is CASSVSGGPYEQYF. DNA for the CDR3: TGCGCCAGCAGCGTATCGGGAGGGCCATACGAGCAGTACTTC. The rearrangement uses TRBV5-1 and TRBJ2-7; 8 nucleotides agree with TRBD2. The CDR3 totals 14 residues. V was clipped by 4 bases and J by 4 bases; unmatched bases: 7. Looked up from germline, CDR1 is SGHRS and CDR2 is YFSETQ.

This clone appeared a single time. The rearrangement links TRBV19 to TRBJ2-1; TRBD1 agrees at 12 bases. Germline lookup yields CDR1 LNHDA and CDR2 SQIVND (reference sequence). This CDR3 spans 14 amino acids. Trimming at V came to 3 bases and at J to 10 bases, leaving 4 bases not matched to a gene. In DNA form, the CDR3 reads TGTGCCAGTAGTATTGGGACAGGGGGCCGGGAGCAGTTCTTC. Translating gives CASSIGTGGREQFF. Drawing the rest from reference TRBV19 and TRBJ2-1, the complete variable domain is DGGITQSPKYLFRKEGQNVTLSCEQNLNHDAMYWYRQDPGQGLRLIYYSQIVNDFQKGDIAEGYSVSREKKESFPLTVTSAQKNPTAFYLCASSIGTGGREQFFGPGTRLTVL.

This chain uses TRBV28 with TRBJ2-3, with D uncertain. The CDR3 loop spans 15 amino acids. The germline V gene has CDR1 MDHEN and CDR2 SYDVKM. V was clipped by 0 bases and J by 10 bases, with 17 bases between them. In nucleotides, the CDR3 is TGTGCCAGCAGTTTATGCGAGAGCACCGCGGATTCGCAGTATTTT. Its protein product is CASSLCESTADSQYF.

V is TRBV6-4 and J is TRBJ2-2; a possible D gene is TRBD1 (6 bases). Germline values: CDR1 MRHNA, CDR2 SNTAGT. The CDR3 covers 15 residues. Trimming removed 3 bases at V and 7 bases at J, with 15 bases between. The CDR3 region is CASSERTDLGGELFF. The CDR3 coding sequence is TGTGCCAGCAGTGAGCGGACAGATTTAGGCGGGGAGCTGTTTTTT.

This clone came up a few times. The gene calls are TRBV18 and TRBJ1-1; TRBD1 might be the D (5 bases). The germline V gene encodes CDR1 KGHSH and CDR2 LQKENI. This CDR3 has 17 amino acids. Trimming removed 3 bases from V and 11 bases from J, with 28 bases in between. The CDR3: CASSPGTAGTTLRNAFF. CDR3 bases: TGTGCCAGCTCACCGGGTACCGCTGGGACTACCCTTCGAAATGCTTTCTTT. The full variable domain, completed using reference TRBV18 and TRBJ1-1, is NAGVMQNPRHLVRRRGQEARLRCSPMKGHSHVYWYRQLPEEGLKFMVYLQKENIIDESGMPKERFSAEFPKEGPSILRIQQVVRGDSAAYFCASSPGTAGTTLRNAFFGQGTRLTVV.